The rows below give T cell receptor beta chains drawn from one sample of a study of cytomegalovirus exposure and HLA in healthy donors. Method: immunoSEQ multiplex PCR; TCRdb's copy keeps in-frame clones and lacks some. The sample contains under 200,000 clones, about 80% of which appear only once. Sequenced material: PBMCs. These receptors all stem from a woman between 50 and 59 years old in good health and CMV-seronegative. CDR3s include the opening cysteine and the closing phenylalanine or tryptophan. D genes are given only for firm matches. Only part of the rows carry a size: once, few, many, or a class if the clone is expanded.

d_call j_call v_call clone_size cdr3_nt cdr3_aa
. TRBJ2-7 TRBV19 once TGTGCCAGTAGTATAGACAGGGGAGTCTACGAGCAGTACTTC CASSIDRGVYEQYF
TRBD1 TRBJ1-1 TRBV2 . TGTGCCAGCAGTATTCGGCGAGGGGGCGCGGGTTCTGCAAACACTGAAGCTTTCTTT CASSIRRGGAGSANTEAFF
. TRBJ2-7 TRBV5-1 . TGCGCCAGCAGCGAGACGGGGAACGAGCAGTACTTC CASSETGNEQYF
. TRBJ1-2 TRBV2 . TGTGCCAGCAGTGTCGTCACTCTCAACTATGGCTACACCTTC CASSVVTLNYGYTF
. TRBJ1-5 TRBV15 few TGTGCCACCAGCAGAGTAGCCGGGGGACTCAGTCCCCAGCATTTT CATSRVAGGLSPQHF
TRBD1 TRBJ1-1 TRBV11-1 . TGTGCCAGCAGCTTTACAGGGGCGATGAACACTGAAGCTTTCTTT CASSFTGAMNTEAFF
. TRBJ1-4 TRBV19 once TGTGCCAGTAGTAAACAGAACTATGAAAAACTGTTTTTT CASSKQNYEKLFF
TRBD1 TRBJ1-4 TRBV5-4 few TGTGCCAGCAGCCGGACGGGTCGGGATGGGACAGGAAAACTGTTTTTT CASSRTGRDGTGKLFF
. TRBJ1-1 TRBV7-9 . TGTGCCAGCAGCATCGACACTGAAGCTTTCTTT CASSIDTEAFF
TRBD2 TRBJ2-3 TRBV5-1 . TGCGCCAGCAGCTTGGAACTAGCGGTCACAGATACGCAGTATTTT CASSLELAVTDTQYF
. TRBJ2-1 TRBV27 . TGTGCCAGCTATTCTTCCGGGAGCTCCTACAATGAGCAGTTCTTC CASYSSGSSYNEQFF
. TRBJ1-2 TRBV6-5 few TGTGCCAGCAGTTACCGGCGCAGGACAGCTAACTATGGCTACACCTTC CASSYRRRTANYGYTF
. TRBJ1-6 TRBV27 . TGTGCCAGCAGTTTAACGAGGAATTCACCCCTCCACTTT CASSLTRNSPLHF
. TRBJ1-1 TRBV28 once TGTGCCAGCAGCATCGCAGGGAATACTGAAGCTTTCTTT CASSIAGNTEAFF
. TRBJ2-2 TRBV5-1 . TGCGCCAGCAGCTTGGTCCATACCGGGGAGCTGTTTTTT CASSLVHTGELFF
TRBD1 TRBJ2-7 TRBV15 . TGTGCCACCAGCCCACGACAGGGGGCTTGGGAGCAGTACTTC CATSPRQGAWEQYF
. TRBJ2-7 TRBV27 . TGTGCCAGCAGTTTGAAGGGGTGGGCCTACGAGCAGTACTTC CASSLKGWAYEQYF
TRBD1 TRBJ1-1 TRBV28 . TGTGCCAGCAGTTTAGATTTGTGGCAGGGGGCTACCAACACTGAAGCTTTCTTT CASSLDLWQGATNTEAFF
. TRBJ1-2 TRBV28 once TGTGCCAGCGTACGGGACACACCTAACTATGGCTACACCTTC CASVRDTPNYGYTF
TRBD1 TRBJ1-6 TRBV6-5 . TGTGCCAGCAGTGGGGGACAGAGTAATTCACCCCTCCACTTT CASSGGQSNSPLHF
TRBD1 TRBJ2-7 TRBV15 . TGTGCCACCAGCAGACTAGGGGGCCACTACTACGAGCAGTACTTC CATSRLGGHYYEQYF
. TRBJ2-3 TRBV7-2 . TGTGCCAGCAGCTTAGCTTGGGGCGGGATGAGAGATACGCAGTATTTT CASSLAWGGMRDTQYF
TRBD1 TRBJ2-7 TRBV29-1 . TGCAGCGTTGGCCGACAGGGAAGGAGCGAGCAGTACTTC CSVGRQGRSEQYF
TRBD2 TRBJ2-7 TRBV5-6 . TGTGCCAGCAGCAACGGGACTACCGCTGAGGAGCAGTACTTC CASSNGTTAEEQYF
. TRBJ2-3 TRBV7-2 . TGTGCCAGCAGCCCCTTCAGCACAGATACGCAGTATTTT CASSPFSTDTQYF
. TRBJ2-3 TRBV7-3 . TGTGCCAGCAGCCAACTGTCAAACACAGATACGCAGTATTTT CASSQLSNTDTQYF
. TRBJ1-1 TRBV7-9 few TGTGCCAGCAGCTTAGCTTCATCAGGAGCTTTCTTT CASSLASSGAFF
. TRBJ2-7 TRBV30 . TGTGCCTGGACCGAGGGATTCGGGTACGAGCAGTACTTC CAWTEGFGYEQYF
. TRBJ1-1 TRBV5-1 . TGCGCCAGCAGCTTGTCAGGGTCGCCCACTGAAGCTTTCTTT CASSLSGSPTEAFF
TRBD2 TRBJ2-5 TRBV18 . TGTGCCAGCTCACCCCTAGCGGGACCACAAGAGACCCAGTACTTC CASSPLAGPQETQYF
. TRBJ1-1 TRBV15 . TGTGCCACCAGCAGAGGCGGGATAAGAGGCAGCACGAACACTGAAGCTTTCTTT CATSRGGIRGSTNTEAFF
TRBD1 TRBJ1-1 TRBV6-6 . TGTGCCAGCAGTTACTTAAGACAGGGCGAAGCTTTCTTT CASSYLRQGEAFF
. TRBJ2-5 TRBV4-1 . TGCGCCAGCAGCCAAGACCCAGGTCAAGAGACCCAGTACTTC CASSQDPGQETQYF
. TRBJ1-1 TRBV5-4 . TGTGCCAGCAGCTTGCACGTCCAAACAGGGATGAACACTGAAGCTTTCTTT CASSLHVQTGMNTEAFF
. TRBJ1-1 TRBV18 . TGTGCCAGCTCACGAGAGGGAATGTCAAACACTGAAGCTTTCTTT CASSREGMSNTEAFF
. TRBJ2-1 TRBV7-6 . TGTGCCAGCAGCTTCCAACTAGAGGCCTACAATGAGCAGTTCTTC CASSFQLEAYNEQFF
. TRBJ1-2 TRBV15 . TGTGCCACCAGCAGAGCGGGTTCTAGTTATGGCTACACCTTC CATSRAGSSYGYTF
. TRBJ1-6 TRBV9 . TGTGCCAGCAGCCTCCCCATTCTGTCCGGCTATAATTCACCCCTCCACTTT CASSLPILSGYNSPLHF
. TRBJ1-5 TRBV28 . TGTGCCAGCACCCCGGGTCAGCTTACCGATCAGCCCCAGCATTTT CASTPGQLTDQPQHF
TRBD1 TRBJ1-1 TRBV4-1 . TGCGCCAGCAGCCAAAGGACAGGGATGAACACTGAAGCTTTCTTT CASSQRTGMNTEAFF